Given below is one TCR beta chain in context. Its antigen remains unidentified. There are no base qualities to consult, and no much larger clone falls within one base. The germline V gene provides CDR1 MDHEN and CDR2 SYDVKM. Its CDR3 holds 16 amino acids, cysteine through phenylalanine. CDR3 DNA only is kept here, 48 bases in frame from base 1. V is cut back by 4 bases and J by 1 base, with 6 bases in the junction unmatched. This sample is part of a study of response to subunit inactivated influenza vaccine (dated by TCRdb to 2017 to 2018). In terms of the full investigation: Deep quantitative profiling of the T cell receptor repertoire was used in the study to follow responses to a trivalent subunit inactivated influenza vaccine.

Library prep was done by RT-PCR. Sequenced using an Illumina HiSeq 2500. TCRdb cleaned the public reads at Q25 with fastp, built clones with MiXCR and kept in-frame beta chains. Each entry is one CDR3 protein sequence, shown with its most common DNA and genes. The sample table records fewer than 350,000 distinct CDR3 sequences; 21% of these occur just once. In total, the top ten clones hold around 9.6% of the sample. What the work shows at the level of the full study, not this receptor alone: It was suggested by the authors that each seasonal influenza vaccination may recruit only a limited number of new T cells.

This sequence was found in a man aged 50 to 69 who received an inactivated influenza vaccine. Donor details come from another sample of the same person, matched by shared clones. This chain joins TRBV28 to TRBJ1-5; 8 central nucleotides agree with TRBD1. The sequences come from PBMCs from blood, collected about 20 months after vaccination. The DNA reads TGTGCCAGCAGTTCCTCCTGGACAGGGAGCAATCAGCCCCAGCATTTT. It specifies CASSSSWTGSNQPQHF.